Listed below are T cell receptor beta chains from one sample, sequenced in a study of spatial heterogeneity in lung cancer. One entry per CDR3 protein results from TCRdb running MiXCR on the 5' RACE reads. The data show about 3,800 distinct CDR3 sequences, 30% to 45% seen once. The sequences come from lung tumor tissue, collected at surgery. All receptors come from a male donor with early-stage non-small cell lung cancer. Both conserved end residues are part of each CDR3. A D gene is named only where the DNA matches it firmly. The size of a clone is reported for some rows only, either as once, few or many, or as a class for expanded clones.

cdr3_nt | cdr3_aa | j_call | v_call | clone_size | d_call
TGTGCCAGCAGTGACCCAACTAACTATGAGCAGTTCTTC | CASSDPTNYEQFF | TRBJ2-1 | TRBV6-4 | few | NA
TGCGCCAGCAGCCCCCGAGAGGGACAGGGGGACTCACCCCTCCACTTT | CASSPREGQGDSPLHF | TRBJ1-6 | TRBV4-1 | medium-sized | TRBD1
TGCAGTGCTAGAGATCAGGGTCCCGAGGATATTTCCTACAATGAGCAGTTCTTC | CSARDQGPEDISYNEQFF | TRBJ2-1 | TRBV20-1 | medium-sized | NA
TGTGCCAGTAGTATCCCTCTTATCCAGGGGAGAGAGCAGTTCTTC | CASSIPLIQGREQFF | TRBJ2-1 | TRBV19 | NA | NA
TGTGCCAGCAGTTGGGGGGGGACTAGCGATTACGAGCAGTACTTC | CASSWGGTSDYEQYF | TRBJ2-7 | TRBV12-3/TRBV12-4 | few | TRBD2
TGTGCCATCAGTGGACAACTAGCGGGAGGCCTAGATACGCAGTATTTT | CAISGQLAGGLDTQYF | TRBJ2-3 | TRBV10-3 | few | TRBD2
TGTGCCAGCAGCGCCCCCGCTAGGGGGAACTACGAGCAGTACTTC | CASSAPARGNYEQYF | TRBJ2-7 | TRBV7-2 | NA | NA
TGTGCCAGTAGTATAGATCCCTCGCTCACCACTAACTATGGCTACACCTTC | CASSIDPSLTTNYGYTF | TRBJ1-2 | TRBV19 | medium-sized | NA
TGTGCCAGCAGCCAACGGACGCTCCAAGAGACCCAGTACTTC | CASSQRTLQETQYF | TRBJ2-5 | TRBV3-1 | medium-sized | NA
TGTGCCAGCAGGGCTAGCGGGTCCCAATTCAATGAGCAGTTCTTC | CASRASGSQFNEQFF | TRBJ2-1 | TRBV6-5 | NA | TRBD2
TGTGCCAGCAGCGTAGGGCTAGCGGGAGCAGAGAAGCAGTTCTTC | CASSVGLAGAEKQFF | TRBJ2-1 | TRBV9 | NA | TRBD2
TGCGCCAGCAGACATACAGGGGAAGCCGGGGAGCTGTTTTTT | CASRHTGEAGELFF | TRBJ2-2 | TRBV4-1 | NA | TRBD1
TGTGCCAGCAGCTCCTATCCCGCCCCCTACGAGCAGTACTTC | CASSSYPAPYEQYF | TRBJ2-7 | TRBV7-3 | NA | NA
TGTGCCAGCGGGACAGGGATAAAGACCCAGTACTTC | CASGTGIKTQYF | TRBJ2-5 | TRBV5-8 | NA | TRBD1
TGTGCCAGCAGCGTGACTAGAGGTACAGATACGCAGTATTTT | CASSVTRGTDTQYF | TRBJ2-3 | TRBV7-9 | NA | NA
TGCGCCAGCAGCCAAGCCGGGACACGGGACGAGACCCAGTACTTC | CASSQAGTRDETQYF | TRBJ2-5 | TRBV4-3 | NA | NA
TGTGCCAGCTCACCACCTAGCGGGAGTACGGAGCAGTACTTC | CASSPPSGSTEQYF | TRBJ2-7 | TRBV18 | NA | TRBD2
TGTGCCAGCAGCCAAGATACAGGGGAAAATTCACCCCTCCACTTT | CASSQDTGENSPLHF | TRBJ1-6 | TRBV14 | many | TRBD1
TGTGCCAGCAGTCAAGAGGGGTATGAGCAGTTCTTC | CASSQEGYEQFF | TRBJ2-1 | TRBV6-1 | few | NA
TGTGCCAGCAGCTTAGTCTCCTACGAGCAGTACTTC | CASSLVSYEQYF | TRBJ2-7 | TRBV7-8 | NA | NA
TGTGCCAGCAGTGGGACTAGCGGGAGGGCAGATACGCAGTATTTT | CASSGTSGRADTQYF | TRBJ2-3 | TRBV12-3/TRBV12-4 | NA | TRBD2
TGTGCCAGCAGTTTCCGACAGGCGGAGACCCAGTACTTC | CASSFRQAETQYF | TRBJ2-5 | TRBV12-3/TRBV12-4 | NA | NA
TGTGCCAGCAGCACAGACCGGGACAGCCAAGAGACCCAGTACTTC | CASSTDRDSQETQYF | TRBJ2-5 | TRBV7-9 | many | TRBD1
TGTGCCCTGGGACAGCCTAATTCACCCCTCCACTTT | CALGQPNSPLHF | TRBJ1-6 | TRBV28 | NA | TRBD1
TGTGCCAGCAGCCCCGGACTAGCGGGAGGAGGAGAGACCCAGTACTTC | CASSPGLAGGGETQYF | TRBJ2-5 | TRBV7-2 | few | TRBD2
TGCGCCAGCAGTGATGACAGGGGCTGGAACACCGGGGAGCTGTTTTTT | CASSDDRGWNTGELFF | TRBJ2-2 | TRBV10-1 | few | TRBD1
TGTGCCAGCAGCTTAACGGGAGGAGATACGCAGTATTTT | CASSLTGGDTQYF | TRBJ2-3 | TRBV7-2 | few | TRBD2
TGCGCCAGCAGCTTGGCGAGGGACTCGAACACCGGGGAGCTGTTTTTT | CASSLARDSNTGELFF | TRBJ2-2 | TRBV5-1 | NA | NA
TGTGCCAGCAGCGCCGTGGCTAGCGGAGGTTACCAGGATGAGCAGTTCTTC | CASSAVASGGYQDEQFF | TRBJ2-1 | TRBV7-6 | NA | TRBD2
TGTGCCATCAGTGAGAGGGGGAGCACAGATACGCAGTATTTT | CAISERGSTDTQYF | TRBJ2-3 | TRBV10-3 | NA | NA
TGTGCCAGCAGCCAGGGGGAGTCTGAAGCTTTCTTT | CASSQGESEAFF | TRBJ1-1 | TRBV3-1 | medium-sized | NA
TGTGCCAGCAGCGAGACAGGGGGCAGTCAAATCTATGGCTACACCTTC | CASSETGGSQIYGYTF | TRBJ1-2 | TRBV13 | NA | TRBD1
TGTGCCTGGACTCGGTCCCCCCCTTCCGGACAGGGACGATACGAGCAGTACTTC | CAWTRSPPSGQGRYEQYF | TRBJ2-7 | TRBV30 | medium-sized | TRBD1
TGTGCCAGCAGCCCCCGGGCCTCCCTATCCGGGGAGCTGTTTTTT | CASSPRASLSGELFF | TRBJ2-2 | TRBV6-6 | NA | NA
TGTGCCAGCAGTTTACTTCCCCCTAATTCACCCCTCCACTTT | CASSLLPPNSPLHF | TRBJ1-6 | TRBV12-3/TRBV12-4 | NA | NA
TGTGCCTGGAGTTTGCCAGGGGCTAGCGGTTACGAGCAGTACTTC | CAWSLPGASGYEQYF | TRBJ2-7 | TRBV30 | NA | NA
TGTGCCAGCAGCTTAAACGGGAACACCGGGGAGCTGTTTTTT | CASSLNGNTGELFF | TRBJ2-2 | TRBV7-8 | NA | NA
TGCAGCGTCGGGGGCCCGAGGGAGCGGCAGTTCTTC | CSVGGPRERQFF | TRBJ2-1 | TRBV29-1 | NA | NA
TGTGCCAGCAGTTACCAGGGGGCCGGGACCCAGTACTTC | CASSYQGAGTQYF | TRBJ2-5 | TRBV6-2/TRBV6-3 | few | TRBD1
TGTGCCAGCAGGAATAACCGGGACGGTGGGGTAGAGACCCAGTACTTC | CASRNNRDGGVETQYF | TRBJ2-5 | TRBV6-5 | medium-sized | NA
TGTGCCAGCTCACCGGTCTACAATGAGCAGTTCTTC | CASSPVYNEQFF | TRBJ2-1 | TRBV18 | NA | NA
TGTGCCTGGACCAGGGCCGACTATGGCTACACCTTC | CAWTRADYGYTF | TRBJ1-2 | TRBV30 | hyperexpanded | NA
TGTGCCAGCACCCCGATAGCGGGACCTGCGAACACCGGGGAGCTGTTTTTT | CASTPIAGPANTGELFF | TRBJ2-2 | TRBV6-2/TRBV6-3 | few | TRBD2
TGTGCCAGCAGCTTAGGTCGGGGCGGTCCTGGGAACAATGAGCAGTTCTTC | CASSLGRGGPGNNEQFF | TRBJ2-1 | TRBV7-9 | few | NA
TGCGCCAGCAGCCAAGTCGACATTCTAACCTACAATGAGCAGTTCTTC | CASSQVDILTYNEQFF | TRBJ2-1 | TRBV4-1 | NA | NA
TGCAGCGTGAAGACTAGTGATGAGCAGTTCTTC | CSVKTSDEQFF | TRBJ2-1 | TRBV29-1 | NA | NA
TGCAGCGTGATGCCCGGGAGCGGGACCTACGAGCAGTACTTC | CSVMPGSGTYEQYF | TRBJ2-7 | TRBV29-1 | NA | TRBD2